This T cell receptor beta chain was recorded in a study of T cells in Graves' hyperthyroidism and ophthalmopathy. Stable Graves' hyperthyroidism denoted no ophthalmopathy progression over 18 months. Subjects aged 18 to 65 presented with newly diagnosed hyperthyroidism of less than 2 months' duration. Diagnoses rested on clinical symptoms, serum thyroxine and TRAb, thyroid ultrasound and orbital computed tomography. This clonotype has more than one count but fewer than ten. The germline V gene has CDR1 DFQATT and CDR2 SNEGSKA (reference sequence). This CDR3 has 15 residues. V was pared by 4 bases and J by 2 bases, with 7 bases of the junction left unmatched. RNA transcripts were the template for amplifying TCR beta CDR3 regions. Initially, a first-round RT-PCR of the TCR CDR3 employed the HTBI primer set. A single record per CDR3 protein comes from TCRdb applying MiXCR to the multiplex PCR reads. The data hold 300,000 to 350,000 distinct CDR3 sequences, with roughly 17% observed a single time.

The receptor's source is a man between 25 and 39 years old with Graves' hyperthyroidism. Sequencing was performed on blood. This chain uses TRBV20-1 with TRBJ2-1; 8 bases fit TRBD2. The CDR3 DNA reads as TGCAGTGCTAAAAAGTTAGCGGGAACCTACAATGAGCAGTTCTTC. Its protein is CSAKKLAGTYNEQFF.